A selection of T cell receptor beta chains follows, all from one sample in a study of blood T cells in healthy people across ages. Using its own MiXCR run on the 5' RACE reads, TCRdb lists one record per CDR3 protein. The sample consists of over 500,000 distinct CDR3 sequences, 45% to 60% of them appearing once. The sequenced sample consisted of blood. The receptors shown here come from a woman older than 75 in good health. Each CDR3 is given without its conserved first and last residue. Each record gives: V gene, CDR3 protein.

TRBV29-1,SVMRTSSYEQY
TRBV25-1,ASSPSQGNPTDTQY
TRBV15,ATSRKTYPNEKLF
TRBV20-1,SATSRLSGGDYTDTQY
TRBV5-1,ASSPWAGSTDTQY
TRBV5-1,ASSFGGSYNEQF
TRBV7-9,ASSLANEQF
TRBV7-3,ASSHSSGTQY
TRBV12-5,ASGLVDRQETQY
TRBV7-9,ASSLGAIQETQY
TRBV13,ASSLGQGVQPQH
TRBV4-3,ASSPDGGNIQY
TRBV11-2,ASSPGRGNIQY
TRBV4-1,ASSQEHGRSNQPQH
TRBV6-6,ASSRDRENHEQY
TRBV6-1,ASTRTGKETQY
TRBV5-1,ASSLTRSGNTRELF
TRBV20-1,SARDREGGQGLNTEAF
TRBV3-1,ASSPQGSGTGELF
TRBV11-2,ASRPIAGGLGDTQY
TRBV14,ASSPSGGSGNEQF
TRBV25-1,AIAGVYNEQF
TRBV28,ASSLMRGQETQY
TRBV18,ASSPGQLSEETQY
TRBV12-3/TRBV12-4,ASSVERNNEQF
TRBV6-5,ASSTGGYLYNEQF
TRBV10-3,AISETSSYNEQF
TRBV9,ASSSQSSVNEQF
TRBV29-1,SVEDRDSNQPQH
TRBV15,ATSSAGDNSPLH
TRBV5-1,ASSPAPDRGNTEAF
TRBV4-2,ASSQAPVWGGEETQY
TRBV12-3/TRBV12-4,ASRPDNYPNTGELF
TRBV7-2,ASSPPGLTGDIQY
TRBV10-3,AISETSTGVETEAF
TRBV10-3,AIRDNSYEQY
TRBV6-9,ASSSLGQFQETQY
TRBV5-1,ASSLEGQGTGELF
TRBV6-6,ASNPGLATDTQY